The rows below give T cell receptor beta chains drawn from one sample of a study of untreated major depressive disorder. Sequencing used immunoSEQ multiplex PCR; TCRdb keeps in-frame clones, though not all of them. The sample has 10,000 to 15,000 clones, 92% seen once. Sequenced: CD4+ T cells from PBMCs. The receptors here all came from a young man with major depressive disorder. Both conserved end residues are part of each CDR3. The order of the fields is clone size, D gene, J gene, V gene, CDR3 protein, CDR3 DNA. A D gene is named only where the DNA matches it firmly. Clone size, where shown, is once, few, many, or a class for clones that have expanded.

>NA|NA|TRBJ1-1|TRBV6-5
CASSSTANTEAFF
TGTGCCAGCAGTTCGACAGCGAACACTGAAGCTTTCTTT
>NA|NA|TRBJ1-2|TRBV16
CASSPSRKEYGYTF
TGTGCCAGCAGCCCCTCACGGAAAGAGTATGGCTACACCTTC
>NA|NA|TRBJ1-6|TRBV7-3
CASSLNRAGRDSPLHF
TGTGCCAGCAGCTTAAATCGTGCAGGAAGAGATTCACCCCTCCACTTT
>NA|TRBD2|TRBJ2-3|TRBV6-4
CASSDEAGGPTDTQYF
TGTGCCAGCAGTGACGAGGCGGGGGGGCCAACAGATACGCAGTATTTT
>NA|NA|TRBJ2-7|TRBV7-9
CASSTYSTGSSYEQYF
TGTGCCAGCAGCACTTATTCAACAGGGAGCTCCTACGAGCAGTACTTC
>NA|NA|TRBJ1-1|TRBV29-1
CSPGGGEAFF
TGCAGCCCCGGGGGAGGTGAAGCTTTCTTT
>NA|TRBD1|TRBJ1-3|TRBV5-1
CASSSGDREGNTIYF
TGCGCCAGCAGCTCAGGGGACAGGGAAGGAAACACCATATATTTT
>NA|NA|TRBJ1-5|TRBV15
CATSESATDVGHQPQHF
TGTGCCACCAGCGAATCGGCCACCGATGTTGGCCATCAGCCCCAGCATTTT
>NA|NA|TRBJ1-6|TRBV27
CASSYSGGVISPLHF
TGTGCCAGCAGTTACTCGGGAGGGGTAATATCACCCCTCCACTTT
>NA|NA|TRBJ1-6|TRBV6-1
CASSARGSKNSPLHF
TGTGCCAGCAGTGCACGGGGTTCGAAAAATTCACCCCTCCACTTT
>NA|NA|TRBJ1-2|TRBV19
CASSIMTGRGYTF
TGTGCCAGTAGTATTATGACGGGGAGAGGCTACACCTTC
>NA|NA|TRBJ1-1|TRBV6-5
CASSYRDDTEAFF
TGTGCCAGCAGTTACCGGGATGACACTGAAGCTTTCTTT
>once|NA|TRBJ2-7|TRBV11-2
CASSSGPTREQYF
TGTGCCAGCAGTTCGGGGCCGACCAGGGAGCAGTACTTC
>NA|NA|TRBJ2-7|TRBV15
CATSREYLKGEQYF
TGTGCCACCAGCAGAGAATACCTGAAAGGGGAGCAGTACTTC
>NA|TRBD1|TRBJ2-7|TRBV2
CASSEFRGYEQYF
TGTGCCAGCAGTGAATTCAGGGGGTACGAGCAGTACTTC
>NA|NA|TRBJ1-2|TRBV11-2
CASSSTKDDGYTF
TGTGCCAGCAGCTCGACCAAAGACGATGGCTACACCTTC
>NA|TRBD2|TRBJ2-5|TRBV7-6
CASSSSGIGTSGLGETQYF
TGTGCCAGCAGCTCGAGTGGAATAGGGACTAGCGGGTTGGGGGAGACCCAGTACTTC
>NA|NA|TRBJ1-5|TRBV9
CASSVEGGDQPQHF
TGTGCCAGCAGCGTAGAGGGTGGGGACCAGCCCCAGCATTTT
>few|NA|TRBJ2-1|TRBV5-5
CASSLSGTNYNEQFF
TGTGCCAGCAGCTTGTCCGGGACAAACTACAATGAGCAGTTCTTC
>NA|NA|TRBJ1-1|TRBV27
CASKESRVNTEAFF
TGTGCCAGCAAGGAATCAAGGGTGAACACTGAAGCTTTCTTT